This T cell receptor beta chain is drawn from a study of blood T cells in healthy people across ages. The study, taken as a whole, reports: Compared with aged donors, long-lived donors showed fewer expanded clones, suggesting selection. Strong correlation linked observed beta diversity and percent naive T cells.

Isolation recovered at least 6.5 million PBMCs from every sample. The second PCR ran about 6 to 12 cycles with a sample-barcoded 5' primer and J-beta primers. Researchers report that a template-switch adaptor with 12 random nucleotides tagged each cDNA molecule. TCRdb processed the 5' RACE reads anew with MiXCR; each CDR3 protein has one entry. Among 1.5 million to 2 million distinct CDR3 sequences listed, 25% to 30% were seen once. Comment on this clonotype: What it binds is unknown.

The CDR3 contains 13 residues. Trimming cost V 1 base and J 6 bases, with 9 bases left between them. Germline-derived CDR1 and CDR2 are MGHDK and SYGVNS. This receptor was taken from a woman in her 30s in good health. Material: blood. V is TRBV25-1 and J is TRBJ1-2; D is possibly TRBD1 (6 bases). The CDR3 protein is CASSESAGDGYTF. In nucleotides, the CDR3 is TGTGCCAGCAGTGAATCGGCAGGGGATGGCTACACCTTC.